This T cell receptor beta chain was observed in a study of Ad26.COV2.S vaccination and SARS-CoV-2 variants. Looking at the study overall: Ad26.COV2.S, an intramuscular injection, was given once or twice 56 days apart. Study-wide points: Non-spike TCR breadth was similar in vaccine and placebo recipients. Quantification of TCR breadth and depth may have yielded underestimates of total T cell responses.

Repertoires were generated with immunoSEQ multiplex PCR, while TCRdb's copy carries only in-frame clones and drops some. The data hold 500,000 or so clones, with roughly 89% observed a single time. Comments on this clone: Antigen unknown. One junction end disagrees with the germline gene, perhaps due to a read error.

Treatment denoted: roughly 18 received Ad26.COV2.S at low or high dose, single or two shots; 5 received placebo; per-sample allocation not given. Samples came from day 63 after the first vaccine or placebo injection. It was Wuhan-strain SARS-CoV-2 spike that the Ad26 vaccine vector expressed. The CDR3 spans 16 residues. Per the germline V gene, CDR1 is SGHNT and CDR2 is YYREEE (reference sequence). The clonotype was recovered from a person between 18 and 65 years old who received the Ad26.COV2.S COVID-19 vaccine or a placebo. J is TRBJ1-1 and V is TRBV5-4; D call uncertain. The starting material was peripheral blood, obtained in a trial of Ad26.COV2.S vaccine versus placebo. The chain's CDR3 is CASSLGLSLMNSEAFF. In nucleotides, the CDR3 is TGTGCCAGCAGCTTGGGCCTAAGCCTTATGAACTCTGAAGCTTTCTTT.